The rows below give T cell receptor beta chains drawn from one sample of a study of identical twins. MiXCR, applied by TCRdb to the 5' RACE reads, yields one record per CDR3 protein. The sample consists of around 280,000 distinct CDR3 sequences, less than 9% of them appearing once. This same sample was also taken into another study, of yellow fever vaccine responses in identical twins.

The sequenced sample consisted of memory (CD45RO+) T cells sorted from blood. The receptors were gathered from a woman aged 18-29 years in good health. Each CDR3 is given with its conserved first and last residue. A D gene is named only where the DNA matches it firmly. Some rows have no size entry. The others give once, few or many, or a class for an expanded clone.

v_call: TRBV5-1; d_call: .; j_call: TRBJ1-5; clone_size: .; cdr3_aa: CASSADGHSNQPQHF; cdr3_nt: TGCGCCAGCAGCGCGGACGGTCATAGCAATCAGCCCCAGCATTTT
v_call: TRBV6-5; d_call: TRBD1; j_call: TRBJ2-1; clone_size: few; cdr3_aa: CASRRQGRPQFF; cdr3_nt: TGTGCCAGCAGAAGACAGGGACGACCGCAGTTCTTC
v_call: TRBV20-1; d_call: .; j_call: TRBJ2-3; clone_size: few; cdr3_aa: CSASFRGLTDTQYF; cdr3_nt: TGCAGTGCTAGTTTCAGGGGTCTGACAGATACGCAGTATTTT
v_call: TRBV15; d_call: .; j_call: TRBJ1-4; clone_size: many; cdr3_aa: CATSRDLMTNEKLFF; cdr3_nt: TGTGCCACCAGCAGAGATTTAATGACGAATGAAAAACTGTTTTTT
v_call: TRBV5-6; d_call: .; j_call: TRBJ2-1; clone_size: .; cdr3_aa: CASKLGLANEQFF; cdr3_nt: TGTGCCAGCAAGCTTGGTTTAGCGAATGAGCAGTTCTTC
v_call: TRBV5-1; d_call: TRBD2; j_call: TRBJ2-1; clone_size: many; cdr3_aa: CASSSGGISYNEQFF; cdr3_nt: TGCGCCAGCAGCTCGGGGGGAATCAGTTACAATGAGCAGTTCTTC
v_call: TRBV5-1; d_call: .; j_call: TRBJ1-1; clone_size: few; cdr3_aa: CASSLGNGQAFF; cdr3_nt: TGCGCCAGCAGCTTGGGGAACGGCCAAGCTTTCTTT
v_call: TRBV20-1; d_call: TRBD1; j_call: TRBJ1-1; clone_size: many; cdr3_aa: CSAGPFSGGGREAFF; cdr3_nt: TGCAGTGCTGGACCATTTTCAGGGGGCGGGCGCGAAGCTTTCTTT
v_call: TRBV3-1; d_call: TRBD1; j_call: TRBJ2-4; clone_size: many; cdr3_aa: CASSLQGSLAKNIQYF; cdr3_nt: TGTGCCAGCAGCCTACAGGGGAGTTTAGCCAAAAACATTCAGTACTTC
v_call: TRBV20-1; d_call: TRBD2; j_call: TRBJ2-5; clone_size: .; cdr3_aa: CSARSPGTSGVWETQYF; cdr3_nt: TGCAGTGCTAGATCCCCCGGGACTAGTGGAGTTTGGGAGACCCAGTACTTC
v_call: TRBV6-1; d_call: .; j_call: TRBJ1-4; clone_size: many; cdr3_aa: CASSDSRQGGEKLFF; cdr3_nt: TGTGCCAGCAGTGATTCCCGGCAAGGGGGTGAAAAACTGTTTTTT
v_call: TRBV6-2/TRBV6-3; d_call: TRBD2; j_call: TRBJ2-5; clone_size: few; cdr3_aa: CASSYGLAGVDETQYF; cdr3_nt: TGTGCCAGCAGTTACGGGCTAGCGGGAGTTGATGAGACCCAGTACTTC
v_call: TRBV18; d_call: .; j_call: TRBJ2-5; clone_size: many; cdr3_aa: CASSREGRQETQYF; cdr3_nt: TGTGCCAGCTCCCGCGAGGGGCGGCAAGAGACCCAGTACTTC
v_call: TRBV4-1; d_call: .; j_call: TRBJ2-1; clone_size: many; cdr3_aa: CASSQGTGRFNEQFF; cdr3_nt: TGCGCCAGCAGCCAAGGTACTGGGAGGTTCAATGAGCAGTTCTTC
v_call: TRBV20-1; d_call: .; j_call: TRBJ1-6; clone_size: many; cdr3_aa: CSGSGTHNSPLHF; cdr3_nt: TGCAGTGGTAGCGGGACACACAATTCACCCCTCCACTTT
v_call: TRBV6-1; d_call: TRBD1; j_call: TRBJ2-1; clone_size: few; cdr3_aa: CASGGTGAGNEQFF; cdr3_nt: TGTGCCAGCGGCGGGACAGGGGCTGGAAATGAGCAGTTCTTC
v_call: TRBV6-1; d_call: .; j_call: TRBJ1-6; clone_size: many; cdr3_aa: CASSSQGFGSPLHF; cdr3_nt: TGTGCCAGCAGCTCACAGGGCTTTGGTTCACCCCTCCACTTT
v_call: TRBV12-3/TRBV12-4; d_call: .; j_call: TRBJ1-6; clone_size: many; cdr3_aa: CASSQGLNSPLHF; cdr3_nt: TGTGCCAGCAGTCAGGGGCTTAATTCACCCCTCCACTTT
v_call: TRBV5-1; d_call: TRBD2; j_call: TRBJ2-5; clone_size: few; cdr3_aa: CASSFGTGGGSQETQYF; cdr3_nt: TGCGCCAGCAGCTTCGGGACGGGAGGAGGGTCCCAAGAGACCCAGTACTTC
v_call: TRBV24-1; d_call: TRBD2; j_call: TRBJ2-1; clone_size: few; cdr3_aa: CATSINGRNNEQFF; cdr3_nt: TGTGCCACCAGTATTAACGGGAGGAACAATGAGCAGTTCTTC
v_call: TRBV7-3; d_call: TRBD2; j_call: TRBJ2-1; clone_size: .; cdr3_aa: CASSLTLAAWMWEQFF; cdr3_nt: TGTGCCAGCAGCTTAACCCTAGCGGCCTGGATGTGGGAGCAGTTCTTC
v_call: TRBV3-1; d_call: TRBD2; j_call: TRBJ2-1; clone_size: many; cdr3_aa: CASSQGSGRSSYNEQFF; cdr3_nt: TGTGCCAGCAGCCAGGGTAGCGGGAGAAGCTCCTACAATGAGCAGTTCTTC
v_call: TRBV25-1; d_call: TRBD1; j_call: TRBJ1-3; clone_size: few; cdr3_aa: CASSDRRTGSGNTIYF; cdr3_nt: TGTGCCAGCAGTGACCGGAGGACAGGCTCTGGAAACACCATATATTTT